The TCR beta chain under discussion was sequenced for a study of cytomegalovirus exposure and HLA in healthy donors. Study findings and constraints: The authors enumerated around 150 TCR beta chains as linked to cytomegalovirus.

It was with 60 Vbeta and 13 Jbeta primers that the PCR ran. TCRdb keeps only in-frame clones here, not all; method: immunoSEQ multiplex PCR. The data show nearly 110,000 clones, roughly 74% seen once. V was pared by 11 bases and J by 6 bases, with 9 bases of the junction left unmatched. Germline CDR1 and CDR2: MNHEY and SMNVEV (reference sequence). CDR3 length: 13 amino acids. Concerning this clone: Its antigen remains unknown.

The origin of this receptor is a middle-aged man in good health and CMV-seronegative. Sample: PBMCs. The V call is TRBV27, the J call TRBJ1-2; TRBD1 matches 10 bases. The CDR3 here is CAGKGTGVDGYTF. The CDR3 bases are TGTGCCGGTAAAGGGACAGGGGTTGATGGCTACACCTTC.